Here is one T cell receptor (beta chain) with its context. The sample belongs to a study of blood T cell repertoires in COVID-19. For the study at large: Researchers got acute and convalescent COVID-19 samples from the United States, Italy and Spain. Sources were T cells, B-cell-depleted T cells, or PBMCs; the material itself was cDNA or gDNA.

V gave up 4 bases and J gave up 3 bases, with 16 bases separating them. Germline V gene data show CDR1 as SGDLS and CDR2 as YYNGEE. This CDR3 spans 15 amino acids. Per the authors' pipeline: Amplification of reference gene primers was used by the study to estimate nucleated cell counts. Profiling relied on immunoSEQ multiplex PCR, and the TCRdb table lists in-frame clones only, not all of them. That table supplies the V and J calls and clone size; D and trimming were determined from the DNA. The table has about 120,000 clones, roughly nine tenths seen once. The specimen sequenced was peripheral blood. This chain uses TRBV9 with TRBJ1-1; no reliable D call. This TCR came from a human donor in a cohort sampled during active COVID-19. The CDR3 is CASSLKPGGDTEAFF. CDR3 in DNA: TGTGCCAGCAGCTTAAAGCCAGGCGGGGACACTGAAGCTTTCTTT.